The present TCR beta chain was sequenced within a study of blood T cells in healthy people across ages. Findings and caveats of the study: Whereas aged donors had fewer naive CD4+ cells, long-lived donors had more of them and higher diversity.

This clonotype has more than one count but fewer than ten. Its antigen is undetermined. Germline is not matched at one junction end, which may reflect a read error. The authors ran a second PCR of about 6 to 11 cycles using a sample-barcoded 5' primer and a J-beta primer mix. Every cDNA molecule bore a tag from a template-switch adaptor containing 12 random nucleotides. Each CDR3 protein is one row after TCRdb ran MiXCR on the 5' RACE reads. In the table there are approximately 1,700,000 distinct CDR3 sequences, about two fifths of which are singletons. The CDR3 spans 18 residues. CDR1 is LGHNA and CDR2 is YSLEER in the germline V gene.

The clonotype originates from a human donor in good health. The sample taken for sequencing was blood. This chain uses TRBV4-3 with TRBJ1-6, with D possibly TRBD1 on 6 matching bases. CDR3 coding DNA: TGCGTCAGCAGCCAAGTGCAGGGGCATTCCTCCTATAATTCACCCCTCCACTTT. Encoded protein: CVSSQVQGHSSYNSPLHF.